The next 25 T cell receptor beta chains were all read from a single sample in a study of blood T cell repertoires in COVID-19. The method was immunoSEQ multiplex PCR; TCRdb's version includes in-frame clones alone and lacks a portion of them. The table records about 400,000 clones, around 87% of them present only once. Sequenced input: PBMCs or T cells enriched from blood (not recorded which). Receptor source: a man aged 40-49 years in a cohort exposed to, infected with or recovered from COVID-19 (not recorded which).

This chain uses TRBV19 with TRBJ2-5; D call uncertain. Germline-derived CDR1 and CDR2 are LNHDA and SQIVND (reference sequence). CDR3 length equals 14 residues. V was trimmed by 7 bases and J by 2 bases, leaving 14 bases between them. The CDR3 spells CASNSPGRQETQYF. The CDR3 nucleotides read TGTGCCAGTAATTCCCCCGGTCGGCAAGAGACCCAGTACTTC.

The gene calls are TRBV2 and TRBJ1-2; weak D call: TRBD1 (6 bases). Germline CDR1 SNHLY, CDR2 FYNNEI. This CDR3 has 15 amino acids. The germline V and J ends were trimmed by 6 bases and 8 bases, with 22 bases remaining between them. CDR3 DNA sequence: TGTGCCAGCAGCCTGACGACAGGTCCCATGGGGGGCTACACCTTC. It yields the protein CASSLTTGPMGGYTF.

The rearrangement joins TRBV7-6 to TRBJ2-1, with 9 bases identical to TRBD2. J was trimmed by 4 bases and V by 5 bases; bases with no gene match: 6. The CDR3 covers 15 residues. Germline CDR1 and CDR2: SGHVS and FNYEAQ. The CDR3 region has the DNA TGTGCCAGCAGCCCAACTAGCGGGTTTTACAATGAGCAGTTCTTC. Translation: CASSPTSGFYNEQFF.

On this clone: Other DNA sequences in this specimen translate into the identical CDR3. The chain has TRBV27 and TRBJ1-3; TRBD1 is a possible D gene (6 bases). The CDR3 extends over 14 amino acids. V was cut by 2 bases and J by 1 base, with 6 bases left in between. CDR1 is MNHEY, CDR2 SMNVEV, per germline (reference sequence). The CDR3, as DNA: TGTGCCAGCAGTTTAAGGGGGTCTGGAAACACCATATATTTT. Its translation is CASSLRGSGNTIYF.

The CDR3 nucleotides are TGTGCCAGCAGCTCCCTGGGTAGCGAGTTAAAGAACACCGGGGAGCTGTTTTTT. Protein: CASSSLGSELKNTGELFF. V and J are TRBV11-2 and TRBJ2-2; tentative D call: TRBD2 (5 bases). V dropped 4 bases and J dropped 1 base, with 19 bases sitting between them. Germline lookup yields CDR1 SGHAT and CDR2 FQNNGV. The CDR3 runs to 18 residues.

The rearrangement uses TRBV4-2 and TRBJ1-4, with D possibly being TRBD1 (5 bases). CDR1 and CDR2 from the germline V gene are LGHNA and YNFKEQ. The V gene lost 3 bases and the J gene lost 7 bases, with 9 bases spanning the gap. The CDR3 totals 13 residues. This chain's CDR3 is CASSQGGIEKLFF. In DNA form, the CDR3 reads TGTGCCAGCAGCCAGGGGGGTATTGAAAAACTGTTTTTT.

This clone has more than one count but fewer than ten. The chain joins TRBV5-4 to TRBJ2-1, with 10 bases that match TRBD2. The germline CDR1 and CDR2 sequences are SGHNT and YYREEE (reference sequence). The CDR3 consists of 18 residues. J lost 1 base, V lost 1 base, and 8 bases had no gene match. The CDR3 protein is CASSLIVQREGSYNEQFF. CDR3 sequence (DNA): TGTGCCAGCAGCTTGATAGTCCAGCGGGAGGGGTCCTACAATGAGCAGTTCTTC.

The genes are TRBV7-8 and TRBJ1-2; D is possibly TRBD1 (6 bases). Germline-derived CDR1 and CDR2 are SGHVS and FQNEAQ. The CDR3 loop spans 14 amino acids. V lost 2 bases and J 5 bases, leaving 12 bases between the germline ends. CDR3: CASSLQGTEYGYTF. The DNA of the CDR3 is TGTGCCAGCAGCTTACAGGGGACGGAGTATGGCTACACCTTC.

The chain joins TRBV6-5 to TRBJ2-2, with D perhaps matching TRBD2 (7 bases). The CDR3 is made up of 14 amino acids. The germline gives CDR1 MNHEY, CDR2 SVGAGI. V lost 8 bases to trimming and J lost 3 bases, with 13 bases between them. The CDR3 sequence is CASGGAGYTGELFF. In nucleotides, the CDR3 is TGTGCCAGCGGGGGGGCAGGGTACACCGGGGAGCTGTTTTTT.

CDR3 residues: CASSSSGRLNNEQFF. Written as DNA, the CDR3 is TGTGCCAGCAGTTCTAGCGGGAGGTTGAACAATGAGCAGTTCTTC. The chain has TRBV6-5 and TRBJ2-1; 11 bases are a match to TRBD2. Germline CDR1 MNHEY, CDR2 SVGAGI. V shed 4 bases, J shed 5 bases, and the junction held 4 bases outside the gene matches. The CDR3 contains 15 residues.

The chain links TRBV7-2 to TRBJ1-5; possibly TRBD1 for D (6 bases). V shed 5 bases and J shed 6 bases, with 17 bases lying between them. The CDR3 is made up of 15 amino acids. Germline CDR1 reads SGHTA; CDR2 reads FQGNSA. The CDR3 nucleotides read TGTGCCAGCAGCGAACAACAGGGTCTTGGTCAGCCCCAGCATTTT. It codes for CASSEQQGLGQPQHF.

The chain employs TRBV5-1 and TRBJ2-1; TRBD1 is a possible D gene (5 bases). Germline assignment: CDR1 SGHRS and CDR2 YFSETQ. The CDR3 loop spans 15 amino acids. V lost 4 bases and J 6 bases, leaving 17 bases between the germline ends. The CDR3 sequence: CASSPQGKETNEQFF. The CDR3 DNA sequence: TGCGCCAGCAGCCCGCAGGGCAAGGAGACCAATGAGCAGTTCTTC.

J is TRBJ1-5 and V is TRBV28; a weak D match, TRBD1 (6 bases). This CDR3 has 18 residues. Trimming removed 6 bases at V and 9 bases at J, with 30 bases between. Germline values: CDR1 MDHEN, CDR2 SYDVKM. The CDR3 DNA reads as TGTGCCAGCAGCCACCGGGGGGTGGGGGCCGACTTACAATTGCCCCAGCATTTT. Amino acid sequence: CASSHRGVGADLQLPQHF. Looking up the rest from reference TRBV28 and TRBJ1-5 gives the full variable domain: DVKVTQSSRYLVKRTGEKVFLECVQDMDHENMFWYRQDPGLGLRLIYFSYDVKMKEKGDIPEGYSVSREKKERFSLILESASTNQTSMYLCASSHRGVGADLQLPQHFGDGTRLSIL.

The CDR3 sequence: CASSPTRGGTEAFF. The CDR3 region has the DNA TGCGCCAGCAGCCCGACAAGGGGGGGCACTGAAGCTTTCTTT. The J gene is TRBJ1-1, the V gene TRBV4-1; D is possibly TRBD1 (6 bases). In germline, CDR1 is MGHRA, CDR2 YSYEKL. V gave up 4 bases and J gave up 4 bases, with 13 bases separating them. The CDR3 is 14 amino acids.

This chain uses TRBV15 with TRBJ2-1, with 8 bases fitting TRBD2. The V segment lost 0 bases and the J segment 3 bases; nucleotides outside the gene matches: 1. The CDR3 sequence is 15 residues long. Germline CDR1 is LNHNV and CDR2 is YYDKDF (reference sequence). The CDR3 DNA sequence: TGTGCCACCAGCAGAGAAGGGACTAGCTACAATGAGCAGTTCTTC. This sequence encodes CATSREGTSYNEQFF.

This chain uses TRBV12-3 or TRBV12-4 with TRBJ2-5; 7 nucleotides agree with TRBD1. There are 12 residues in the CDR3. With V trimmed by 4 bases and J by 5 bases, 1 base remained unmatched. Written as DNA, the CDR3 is TGTGCCAGCAGTTCAGGGGGTGAGACCCAGTACTTC. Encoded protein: CASSSGGETQYF.

In nucleotides, the CDR3 is TGTGCCAGCAGCTTCCAGGGACAGGGGGCTAACTATGGCTACACCTTC. Amino acid sequence: CASSFQGQGANYGYTF. The genes are TRBV11-2 and TRBJ1-2; TRBD1 agrees at 11 bases. CDR3 length: 16 amino acids. Germline CDR1 reads SGHAT; CDR2 reads FQNNGV. With 3 bases clipped from V and 0 bases from J, the junction kept 3 bases outside the gene matches.

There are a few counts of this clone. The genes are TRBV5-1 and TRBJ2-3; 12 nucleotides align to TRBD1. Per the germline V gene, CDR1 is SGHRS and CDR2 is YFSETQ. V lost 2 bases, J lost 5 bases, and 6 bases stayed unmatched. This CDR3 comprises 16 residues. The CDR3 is CASSFGDRGQGDTQYF. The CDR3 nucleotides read TGCGCCAGCAGCTTTGGGGACAGGGGGCAAGGAGATACGCAGTATTTT.

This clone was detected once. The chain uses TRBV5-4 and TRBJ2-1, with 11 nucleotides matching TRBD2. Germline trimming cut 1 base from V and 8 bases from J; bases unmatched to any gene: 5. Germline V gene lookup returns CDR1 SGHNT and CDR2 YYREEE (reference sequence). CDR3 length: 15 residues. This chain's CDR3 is CASSLKLAGDDEQFF. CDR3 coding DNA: TGTGCCAGCAGCTTGAAACTAGCGGGAGACGATGAGCAGTTCTTC.

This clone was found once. The CDR3 DNA reads as TGTGCCAGCAGTTTCCAGAACACCGGGGAGCTGTTTTTT. It encodes CASSFQNTGELFF. The chain recombines TRBV27 with TRBJ2-2, with D uncertain. The germline gives CDR1 MNHEY, CDR2 SMNVEV (reference sequence). Trimming left V 3 bases short and J 1 base short, with 3 bases between. This CDR3 is 13 amino acids long.

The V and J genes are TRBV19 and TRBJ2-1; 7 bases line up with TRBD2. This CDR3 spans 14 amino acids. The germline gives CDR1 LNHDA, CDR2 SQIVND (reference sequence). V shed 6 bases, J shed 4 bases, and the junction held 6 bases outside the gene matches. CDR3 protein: CASRAGYLYNEQFF. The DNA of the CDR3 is TGTGCCAGTAGAGCGGGATACCTTTACAATGAGCAGTTCTTC.

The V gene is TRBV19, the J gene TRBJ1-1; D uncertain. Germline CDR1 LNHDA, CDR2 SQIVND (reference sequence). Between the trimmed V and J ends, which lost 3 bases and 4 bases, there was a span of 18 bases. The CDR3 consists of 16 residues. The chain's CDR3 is CASSMDRRGLGTEAFF. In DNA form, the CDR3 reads TGTGCCAGTAGTATGGATAGAAGAGGGTTGGGCACTGAAGCTTTCTTT.

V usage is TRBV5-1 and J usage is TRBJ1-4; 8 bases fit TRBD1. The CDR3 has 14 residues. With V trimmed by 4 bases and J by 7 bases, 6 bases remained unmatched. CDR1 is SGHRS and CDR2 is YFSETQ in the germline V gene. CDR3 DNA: TGCGCCAGCAGCATGGGACAGGCGGGTGAAAAACTGTTTTTT. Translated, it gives CASSMGQAGEKLFF. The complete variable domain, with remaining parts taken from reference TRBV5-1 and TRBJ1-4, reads KAGVTQTPRYLIKTRGQQVTLSCSPISGHRSVSWYQQTPGQGLQFLFEYFSETQRNKGNFPGRFSGRQFSNSRSEMNVSTLELGDSALYLCASSMGQAGEKLFFGSGTQLSVL.

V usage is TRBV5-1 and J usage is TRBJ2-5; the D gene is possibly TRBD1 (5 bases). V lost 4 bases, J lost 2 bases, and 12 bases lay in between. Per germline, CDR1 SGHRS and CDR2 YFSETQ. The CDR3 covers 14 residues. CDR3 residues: CASSLQTAQETQYF. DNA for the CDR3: TGCGCCAGCAGCCTCCAGACAGCTCAAGAGACCCAGTACTTC.

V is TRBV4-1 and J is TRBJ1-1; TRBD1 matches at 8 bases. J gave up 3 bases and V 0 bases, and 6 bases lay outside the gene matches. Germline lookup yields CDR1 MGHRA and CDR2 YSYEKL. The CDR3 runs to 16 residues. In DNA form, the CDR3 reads TGCGCCAGCAGCCAAGATAGCGGACAGGGTCACACTGAAGCTTTCTTT. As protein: CASSQDSGQGHTEAFF.